These 18 T cell receptor beta chains were all obtained from the same sample, sequenced in a study of blood T cell repertoires in COVID-19. Assay used: immunoSEQ multiplex PCR; TCRdb lists only in-frame clones, some missing. The table lists some 460,000 clones, 70% to 90% of them singletons. The material sequenced was PBMCs or T cells enriched from blood (not recorded which). All receptors come from a woman aged 18-30 years with acute COVID-19.

The genes are TRBV27 and TRBJ2-7; D is undetermined. Germline CDR1 MNHEY, CDR2 SMNVEV (reference sequence). The CDR3 is made up of 13 amino acids. The germline V and J ends were trimmed by 2 bases and 3 bases, with 8 bases remaining between them. CDR3 sequence: CASSLNPGYEQYF. As DNA, the CDR3 is TGTGCCAGCAGTTTAAACCCAGGCTACGAGCAGTACTTC.

The chain recombines TRBV7-2 with TRBJ1-4; 9 bases are a match to TRBD1. The germline V gene encodes CDR1 SGHTA and CDR2 FQGNSA. After removal of 7 bases from V and 5 bases from J, the junction contained 5 bases not matched to a gene. The CDR3 runs 14 residues. This CDR3 is CASTVDRGNEKLFF. The CDR3 DNA reads as TGTGCCAGCACCGTGGACAGGGGAAATGAAAAACTGTTTTTT.

DNA of the CDR3: TGCAGCATAAGCTCAGGGGTGGAAACCGGGGAGCTGTTTTTT. This encodes CSISSGVETGELFF. The chain carries TRBV29-1 and TRBJ2-2, with D perhaps TRBD1 (6 bases). The CDR3 has 14 residues. The V end was cut by 8 bases, the J end by 5 bases, with 18 bases between. In germline, CDR1 is SQVTM, CDR2 ANQGSEA.

The chain uses TRBV7-2 and TRBJ1-2; TRBD1 aligns across 10 bases. V was clipped by 1 base and J by 8 bases; unmatched bases: 13. Germline CDR1 reads SGHTA; CDR2 reads FQGNSA. The CDR3 extends over 17 amino acids. CDR3 residues: CASSLEGGTGASKGYTF. The CDR3 DNA is TGTGCCAGCAGCTTAGAAGGTGGGACAGGGGCATCGAAGGGCTACACCTTC. Supplemented by reference TRBV7-2 and TRBJ1-2, the full variable domain reads GAGVSQSPSNKVTEKGKDVELRCDPISGHTALYWYRQSLGQGLEFLIYFQGNSAPDKSGLPSDRFSAERTGGSVSTLTIQRTQQEDSAVYLCASSLEGGTGASKGYTFGSGTRLTVV.

This chain links TRBV11-2 with TRBJ2-3; TRBD2 might be the D (5 bases). Deletions cut 0 bases from V and 2 bases from J, with 15 bases between. Germline V gene lookup returns CDR1 SGHAT and CDR2 FQNNGV. CDR3 length: 17 amino acids. CDR3 region: CASSLDQPGTHTDTQYF. CDR3 DNA sequence: TGTGCCAGCAGCTTAGATCAGCCGGGAACTCACACAGATACGCAGTATTTT.

This chain joins TRBV4-1 and TRBJ1-6, with TRBD1 identical over 8 bases. Germline V lookup: CDR1 MGHRA, CDR2 YSYEKL. The junction had 8 bases not matched to a gene; V was cut back by 1 base and J by 0 bases. The CDR3 is 19 residues long. The CDR3 protein is CASSQGQGAKSSYNSPLHF. The CDR3 region has the DNA TGCGCCAGCAGCCAAGGCCAGGGGGCGAAGAGCTCCTATAATTCACCCCTCCACTTT.

V and J are TRBV4-1 and TRBJ1-1; D possibly corresponds to TRBD1 (6 bases). Germline CDR1 reads MGHRA; CDR2 reads YSYEKL. V was cut by 4 bases and J by 8 bases, with 20 bases left in between. This CDR3 has 15 residues. The CDR3: CASSLASQGYVEAFF. The CDR3 region has the DNA TGCGCCAGCAGCCTCGCATCTCAGGGGTACGTCGAAGCTTTCTTT.

This rearrangement joins TRBV6-5 to TRBJ2-7; D is possibly TRBD2 (6 bases). CDR1 is MNHEY, CDR2 SVGAGI, per germline. V dropped 2 bases and J dropped 2 bases, with 13 bases sitting between them. The CDR3 extends over 15 amino acids. CDR3 in DNA: TGTGCCAGCAGTTACGACCGGGACTCTGCCTACGAGCAGTACTTC. This translates into CASSYDRDSAYEQYF.

Written as DNA, the CDR3 is TGCGCCAGCAGCCCCCGGTCAGCGGGAGACGGGGAGCTGTTTTTT. The encoded protein is CASSPRSAGDGELFF. The chain joins TRBV4-3 to TRBJ2-2, with 8 bases matching TRBD2. Germline-derived CDR1 and CDR2 are LGHNA and YSLEER. The ends lost 4 bases at V and 7 bases at J; junction bases unmatched: 8. This CDR3 spans 15 amino acids.

This clone was counted between two and nine times. The sample has other DNA sequences that encode this CDR3 too. The chain links TRBV19 to TRBJ2-7; unclear D gene. V lost 2 bases and J lost 0, with 8 bases in between. The germline V gene encodes CDR1 LNHDA and CDR2 SQIVND (reference sequence). The CDR3 contains 14 residues. CDR3 protein: CASSIRGSSYEQYF. In DNA, the CDR3 is TGTGCCAGTAGTATACGCGGAAGCTCCTACGAGCAGTACTTC.

The chain joins TRBV19 to TRBJ2-1, with D possibly TRBD2 on 6 matching bases. In germline, CDR1 is LNHDA, CDR2 SQIVND (reference sequence). This CDR3 region has 19 residues. Trimming removed 0 bases at V and 4 bases at J, with 22 bases between. CDR3 bases: TGTGCCAGTAGTATAGATATCGCGGGAATGGATCTAGGGTACAATGAGCAGTTCTTC. Its protein product is CASSIDIAGMDLGYNEQFF.

The V call is TRBV27, the J call TRBJ2-7; 10 nucleotides line up with TRBD2. Germline trimming cut 6 bases from V and 0 bases from J; bases unmatched to any gene: 23. Germline lookup yields CDR1 MNHEY and CDR2 SMNVEV (reference sequence). CDR3 length equals 21 residues. Here the CDR3 DNA reads TGTGCCAGCAGCCAAAGTTGGACTAGCGGTTTGTATAGATTAGGCTCCTACGAGCAGTACTTC. This codes for CASSQSWTSGLYRLGSYEQYF.

This chain links TRBV3-1 (or the pseudogene TRBV3-2) with TRBJ1-4; D is perhaps TRBD1 (6 bases). The germline V and J ends were trimmed by 5 bases and 7 bases, with 17 bases remaining between them. Germline-derived CDR1 and CDR2 are LGHDT and YNNKEL (reference sequence). This CDR3 region has 15 residues. The CDR3 nucleotides read TGTGCCAGCAGCTCCCCCGGGACAAGAGGTGAAAAACTGTTTTTT. Its translation is CASSSPGTRGEKLFF.

The V and J genes are TRBV6-2 or TRBV6-3 and TRBJ2-7; 10 bases are shared with TRBD1. V trimming: 4 bases; J trimming: 6 bases; junction bases outside the gene matches: 6. The CDR3 totals 14 residues. The germline gives CDR1 MNHEY, CDR2 SVGEGT. The chain's CDR3 is CASSWGQGFLEQYF. The CDR3 nucleotides read TGTGCCAGCAGTTGGGGACAGGGGTTCCTCGAGCAGTACTTC.

This clone has a single count. This rearrangement joins TRBV7-2 to TRBJ2-3; 9 bases map to TRBD1. CDR1 and CDR2 from the germline V gene are SGHTA and FQGNSA. This CDR3 spans 17 amino acids. J gave up 1 base and V 5 bases, and 10 bases lay outside the gene matches. The CDR3 loop is CASSPTGGFYGTDTQYF. CDR3 DNA sequence: TGTGCCAGCAGCCCCACAGGGGGCTTTTACGGCACAGATACGCAGTATTTT.

The V gene is TRBV5-8, the J gene TRBJ2-3; 13 nucleotides line up with TRBD2. V shed 1 base and J 2 bases; nucleotides not matched to a gene: 7. This CDR3 has 18 amino acids. Germline V CDR1 and CDR2: SGHTS, YDEGEE. As DNA, the CDR3 is TGTGCCAGCAGCTTGCTACTAGCGGGGGGGCCGGACACAGATACGCAGTATTTT. Its translation: CASSLLLAGGPDTDTQYF.

This clone was counted a single time. The gene calls are TRBV15 and TRBJ2-5; tentatively, D is TRBD2 (6 bases). This CDR3 has 15 amino acids. Germline V gene lookup returns CDR1 LNHNV and CDR2 YYDKDF (reference sequence). V was trimmed by 1 base and J by 2 bases, leaving 11 bases between them. The CDR3, as DNA: TGTGCCACCAGCAGAGTCAGACTAGAACAAGAGACCCAGTACTTC. Translated, it gives CATSRVRLEQETQYF.

This rearrangement joins TRBV29-1 to TRBJ2-1; 9 bases match TRBD2. Germline assignment: CDR1 SQVTM and CDR2 ANQGSEA. The trim removed 5 bases at V and 0 bases at J, leaving 11 bases unmatched. The CDR3 loop spans 17 amino acids. The CDR3, as DNA: TGCAGCGTTCCCCAACTAGCGGGTGTCAGCTCCTACAATGAGCAGTTCTTC. It encodes CSVPQLAGVSSYNEQFF.